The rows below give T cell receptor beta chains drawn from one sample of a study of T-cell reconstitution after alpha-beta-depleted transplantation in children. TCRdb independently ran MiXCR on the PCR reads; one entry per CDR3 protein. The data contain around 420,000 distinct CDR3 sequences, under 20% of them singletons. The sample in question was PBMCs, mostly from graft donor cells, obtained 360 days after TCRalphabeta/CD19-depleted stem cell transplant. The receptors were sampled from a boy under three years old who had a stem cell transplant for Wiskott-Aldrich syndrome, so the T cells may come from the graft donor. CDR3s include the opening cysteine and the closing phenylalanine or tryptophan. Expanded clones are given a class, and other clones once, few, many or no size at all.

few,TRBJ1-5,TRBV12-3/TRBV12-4,CASSLRPQPQHF
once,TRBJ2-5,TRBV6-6,CASRSGVQETQYF
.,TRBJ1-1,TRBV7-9,CASSYPNRVNTEAFF
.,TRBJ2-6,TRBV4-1,CASSQAQATRSGANVLTF
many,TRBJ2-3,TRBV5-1,CASSSWTDSTGTQYF
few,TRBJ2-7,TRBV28,CASSPGQGDYEQYF
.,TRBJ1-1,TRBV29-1,CSGGIGVNTEAFF
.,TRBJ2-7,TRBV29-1,CSVGAQQVDEQYF
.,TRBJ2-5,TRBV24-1,CATSDLTNAGGQETQYF
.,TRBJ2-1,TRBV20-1,CSAYPGTSLGGHKVNEQFF
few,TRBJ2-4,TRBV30,CAATGFGNIQYF
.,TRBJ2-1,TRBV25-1,CASSETGSQFF
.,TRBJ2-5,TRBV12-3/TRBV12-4,CASSSSSAQYF
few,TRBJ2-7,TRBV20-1,CSAMGTFPFYEQYF
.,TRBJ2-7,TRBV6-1,CASSEETESYEQYF
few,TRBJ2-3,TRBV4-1,CASSQDGLGRLLGLTDTQYF
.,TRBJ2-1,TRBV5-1,CASSSQVGSYNEQFF
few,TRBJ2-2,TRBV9,CASSPPTLTGELFF
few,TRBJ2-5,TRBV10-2,CASRQGKVYQETQYF
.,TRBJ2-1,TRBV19,CASSTDTSGDYNEQFF
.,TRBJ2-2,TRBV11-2,CASSLFRGLAGMNTGELFF
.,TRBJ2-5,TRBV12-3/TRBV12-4,CASNLGGTQYF
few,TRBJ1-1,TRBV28,CASSLRRENTEAFF
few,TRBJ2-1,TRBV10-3,CAISEKEAGSSYNEQFF
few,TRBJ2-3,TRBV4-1,CASSQDRLAGTDTQYF
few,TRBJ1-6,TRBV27,CASSPWQGHSPLHF
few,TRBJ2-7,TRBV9,CASSPQWTTGEQYF
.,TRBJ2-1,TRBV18,CASSPELGQFYNEQFF
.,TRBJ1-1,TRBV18,CASSPLADLNTEAFF
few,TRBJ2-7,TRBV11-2,CASSFQGTGFYEQYF
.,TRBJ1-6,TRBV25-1,CASSEASFPLHF
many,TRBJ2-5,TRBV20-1,CSARGLGGSQYF
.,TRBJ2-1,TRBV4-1,CASSQVTTRLGTASYNEQFF
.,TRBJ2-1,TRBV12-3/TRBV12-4,CASSDGTSGRGGQFF
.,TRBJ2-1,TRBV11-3,CASSLDGGTDYNEQFF
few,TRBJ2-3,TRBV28,CASSLPDGLAGFAADTQYF
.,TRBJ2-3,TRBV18,CASSPTPGQGRTDTQYF
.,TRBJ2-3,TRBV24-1,CATSDLSGDTQYF
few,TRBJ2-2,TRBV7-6,CASRTGQDTGELFF
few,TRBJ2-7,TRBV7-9,CASSSPGRSDEQYF
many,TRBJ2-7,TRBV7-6,CASSLGITYEQYF
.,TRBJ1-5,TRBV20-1,CSAGQTFNNQPQHF
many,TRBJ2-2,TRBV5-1,CASSFTSAGELFF
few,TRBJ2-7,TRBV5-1,CASSHGGEQYF
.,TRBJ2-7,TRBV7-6,CASSSELPGQFLFPALIYEQYF
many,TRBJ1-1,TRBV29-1,CSVGQGANTEAFF